The source of this T cell receptor beta chain is a study of T cell responses to AZD1222 COVID-19 vaccine. The wider study: Second doses were pooled across both intervals (about 4 or about 12 weeks).

Notes on the study in general: Mapped onto spike, vaccine-associated CD4 TCRs spanned it and were dominant at 160-218 and 743-854. At study baseline, merely five or six AZD1222 recipients were seropositive. Epitopes outside B.1.351 and B.1.1.7 mutated regions reportedly drew nearly half of spike TCRs.

TCRdb's table, derived via immunoSEQ multiplex PCR, lists solely in-frame clones and lacks some. The table lists around 140,000 clones, 90% to 95% of them singletons, with around 1.4% in the top ten. Between the trimmed V and J ends, which lost 1 base and 2 bases, there was a span of 5 bases. CDR1 GTSNPN and CDR2 SVGIG come from the germline V gene (reference sequence). This CDR3 has 13 residues. Concerning this clone itself: Its antigen is still unknown.

The chain recombines TRBV30 with TRBJ2-2, with D hard to call. This TCR was recovered from an adult in good health. Material: peripheral blood, obtained on day 0 of AZD1222 vaccination. This chain's CDR3 is CAWSAGNTGELFF. For the CDR3, the DNA is TGTGCCTGGAGTGCAGGAAACACCGGGGAGCTGTTTTTT.